The 32 T cell receptor beta chains in this list originate from one sample, sequenced in a study of CXCR3-negative and CXCR3-positive naive CD8 T cells. 5' RACE that incorporated UMI labels was used to prepare the TRB cDNA libraries. TCRdb reprocessed the 5' RACE reads, keeping one entry per CDR3 protein, no DNA. Recorded for this sample: about 56,000 distinct CDR3 sequences. No cognate antigen is known for these TCRs. Study-level results: CXCR3-expressing naive cells carried TRB CDR3s more hydrophobic than those of CXCR3-negative naive cells.

The sample taken for sequencing was naive CXCR3+ CD8+ T cells from blood. Subset given: CD45RO-CCR7+CD27+CD95- naive CD8+ T cells expressing CXCR3 (TNR3+). The origin of the receptors is a human donor in good health. Some clones in this sample may be carry-over from other donors' samples.

The gene calls are TRBV12-3 or TRBV12-4 and TRBJ2-1; TCRdb selects TRBD1, and the lack of DNA leaves this call unchecked. The CDR3 has 15 amino acids. This CDR3 is CASSPGGTTYNEQFF.

J is TRBJ1-1 and V is TRBV12-3 or TRBV12-4. The CDR3 loop spans 11 amino acids. The CDR3: CASSSSGEAFF.

The chain employs TRBV2 and TRBJ2-2; TCRdb names TRBD2, which stays unverified in the absence of DNA. The germline gives CDR1 SNHLY, CDR2 FYNNEI. There are 16 residues in the CDR3. CDR3 protein: CASSEVAGGLGGELFF.

This chain links TRBV29-1 with TRBJ1-1. This CDR3 contains 12 residues. CDR1 and CDR2 (germline): SQVTM, ANQGSEA. This CDR3 reads CSLLLPNTEAFF.

This chain joins TRBV2 and TRBJ1-1. Germline loops: CDR1 SNHLY, CDR2 FYNNEI. The CDR3 runs 11 residues. The chain's CDR3 is CANGGPTEAFF.

V and J are TRBV7-8 and TRBJ2-7; lacking DNA, the TRBD2 call made by TCRdb goes unchecked. CDR1 SGHVS and CDR2 FQNEAQ come from the germline V gene. The CDR3 totals 16 residues. CDR3 sequence reads: CASSFNGASGLYEQYF. The full variable domain, its missing parts supplied by reference TRBV7-8 and TRBJ2-7, is GAGVSQSPRYKVAKRGQDVALRCDPISGHVSLFWYQQALGQGPEFLTYFQNEAQLDKSGLPSDRFFAERPEGSVSTLKIQRTQQEDSAVYLCASSFNGASGLYEQYFGPGTRLTVT.

The CDR3 loop is CASSKGTTGEKLFF. The chain uses TRBV21-1 and TRBJ1-4. TRBV21-1 is deemed a pseudogene. This CDR3 comprises 14 residues.

The V gene is TRBV7-9, the J gene TRBJ2-7; the D call of TRBD1 rests on TCRdb alone, since no DNA is present to check it. Germline-derived CDR1 and CDR2 are SEHNR and FQNEAQ (reference sequence). CDR3 length equals 15 residues. CDR3: CASSVFGTPSYEQYF.

The chain couples TRBV7-9 to TRBJ2-4; TCRdb's D call of TRBD1 is untestable without DNA. Germline loops: CDR1 SEHNR, CDR2 FQNEAQ (reference sequence). The CDR3 length is 12 residues. CDR3 residues: CASSLISPVQYF.

The V gene is TRBV27, the J gene TRBJ2-7; TCRdb's assignment of TRBD1 cannot be checked, as there is no DNA. Germline-derived CDR1 and CDR2 are MNHEY and SMNVEV (reference sequence). This CDR3 is 19 amino acids long. The CDR3 spells CASSSYNTGQGPLNYEQYF.

This chain links TRBV14 with TRBJ2-2; checking the TCRdb D call of TRBD1 is not possible without DNA. Germline CDR1 SGHDN, CDR2 FVKESK. This CDR3 region has 16 residues. The CDR3 sequence is CASSQPYTGAAGELFF.

The V gene is TRBV6-6, the J gene TRBJ1-2. This CDR3 contains 13 residues. Germline V gene sequence: CDR1 MNHNY, CDR2 SVGAGI (reference sequence). CDR3 sequence reads: CASSFQTNYGYTF.

V usage is TRBV4-1 and J usage is TRBJ2-2; TCRdb lists TRBD1, though no DNA is available to test this call. CDR3 size: 15 residues. Germline CDR1 and CDR2: MGHRA and YSYEKL. The CDR3 reads CASSQVGRGTGELFF.

CDR3 loop: CASSSGQVGGYSNQPQHF. This chain connects TRBV28 to TRBJ1-5; TCRdb gives TRBD1 as the D gene, but with no DNA this cannot be confirmed. Germline loops: CDR1 MDHEN, CDR2 SYDVKM. The CDR3 runs 18 residues.

The rearrangement links TRBV18 to TRBJ2-7; TCRdb selects TRBD1, and the lack of DNA leaves this call unchecked. Germline CDR1 is KGHSH and CDR2 is LQKENI. The CDR3 runs to 15 residues. CDR3 sequence: CASSPEWTGVDEQYF.

The chain is built from TRBV9 and TRBJ2-7; TCRdb lists TRBD1, though no DNA is available to test this call. In germline, CDR1 is SGDLS, CDR2 YYNGEE. This CDR3 comprises 14 residues. The CDR3 reads CASSVEDRAYEQYF.

This rearrangement joins TRBV21-1 to TRBJ2-4; without DNA, the TCRdb call of TRBD2 cannot be checked. TRBV21-1 corresponds to a pseudogene. The CDR3 totals 17 residues. The CDR3 sequence: CASSKEGLAGGRGIQYF.

This sequence joins TRBV13 and TRBJ2-5; absent DNA, TCRdb's TRBD2 call cannot be checked. This CDR3 is 16 amino acids long. Germline assignment: CDR1 PRHDT and CDR2 FYEKMQ (reference sequence). Here the CDR3 reads CASSRRTSGYQETQYF.

V gene TRBV9 combines with J gene TRBJ1-3. There are 15 residues in the CDR3. The germline V gene encodes CDR1 SGDLS and CDR2 YYNGEE. The CDR3 is CASSQGDSPGNTIYF. Full variable domain (missing parts from reference TRBV9 and TRBJ1-3): DSGVTQTPKHLITATGQRVTLRCSPRSGDLSVYWYQQSLDQGLQFLIQYYNGEERAKGNILERFSAQQFPDLHSELNLSSLELGDSALYFCASSQGDSPGNTIYFGEGSWLTVV.

The V gene is TRBV6-6, the J gene TRBJ2-5; the TCRdb D gene call, TRBD2, has no DNA to confirm it. The V gene's germline CDR1 is MNHNY and CDR2 SVGAGI (reference sequence). The CDR3 extends over 16 amino acids. The CDR3 reads CASSPTSGDFQETQYF.

V usage is TRBV12-3 or TRBV12-4 and J usage is TRBJ2-5; TCRdb gives TRBD2 as the D gene, but with no DNA this cannot be confirmed. This CDR3 is 16 amino acids long. The CDR3 sequence is CASSFGLAGVRETQYF.

The rearrangement uses TRBV29-1 and TRBJ2-6. The V gene's germline CDR1 is SQVTM and CDR2 ANQGSEA. The CDR3 extends over 14 amino acids. Here the CDR3 reads CSVVVGSGANVLTF.

The chain carries TRBV11-2 and TRBJ2-7; the TCRdb call, TRBD1, lacks DNA for checking. The CDR3 is made up of 15 amino acids. CDR1 SGHAT and CDR2 FQNNGV come from the germline V gene. The CDR3 spells CASSLSTGERYEQYF.

The chain couples TRBV3-1 to TRBJ2-7. The CDR3 contains 15 residues. CDR1 LGHDT and CDR2 YNNKEL come from the germline V gene (reference sequence). The CDR3 protein is CASSQFRQYIYEQYF.

The chain has TRBV7-2 and TRBJ2-2; the D call from TCRdb, TRBD2, cannot be confirmed without DNA. In germline, CDR1 is SGHTA, CDR2 FQGNSA. The CDR3 totals 15 residues. CDR3 in amino acids: CASSAEGANTGELFF.

The chain carries TRBV27 and TRBJ1-2. CDR1 and CDR2 from the germline V gene are MNHEY and SMNVEV (reference sequence). The length of the CDR3 is 16 residues. The CDR3 loop is CASSLGFSTQNYGYTF.

The rearrangement uses TRBV4-3 and TRBJ2-7; the D call of TRBD1 rests on TCRdb alone, since no DNA is present to check it. CDR1 and CDR2 (germline): LGHNA, YSLEER. This CDR3 is built from 15 residues. The CDR3 sequence: CASSQDRDGSYEQYF.

The chain carries TRBV10-1 and TRBJ2-5. The CDR3 runs to 14 residues. Germline-derived CDR1 and CDR2 are WNHNN and SYGVQD (reference sequence). CDR3 loop: CASSESENQETQYF.

The chain has TRBV7-3 and TRBJ2-7; TCRdb outputs TRBD1, but without DNA this stays unchecked. There are 15 residues in the CDR3. CDR1 and CDR2 from the germline V gene are SGHTA and FQGTGA. The CDR3 is CASSLMGGSTYEQYF. Variable domain in full (rest from reference TRBV7-3 and TRBJ2-7): GAGVSQTPSNKVTEKGKYVELRCDPISGHTALYWYRQSLGQGPEFLIYFQGTGAADDSGLPNDRFFAVRPEGSVSTLKIQRTERGDSAVYLCASSLMGGSTYEQYFGPGTRLTVT.

The chain couples TRBV10-1 to TRBJ1-1; TCRdb names TRBD1, which stays unverified in the absence of DNA. Looked up from germline, CDR1 is WNHNN and CDR2 is SYGVQD (reference sequence). The CDR3 is made up of 17 amino acids. The CDR3 here is CASSEYRQGPKNTEAFF.

The gene calls are TRBV6-5 and TRBJ2-7; absent DNA, TCRdb's TRBD1 call cannot be checked. The germline gives CDR1 MNHEY, CDR2 SVGAGI. The CDR3 consists of 15 residues. CDR3 loop: CASSYDSDSPYEQYF.

CDR3 loop: CASSYPGQGPHEQYF. The chain employs TRBV6-5 and TRBJ2-7; there is no DNA to check the TCRdb D call of TRBD1. This CDR3 comprises 15 residues. CDR1 MNHEY and CDR2 SVGAGI come from the germline V gene.